This T cell receptor beta chain was recorded in a study of response to subunit inactivated influenza vaccine. This clonotype showed up just a few times. Its antigen is as yet unknown. Overall study findings and caveats: The study's authors posited that every seasonal influenza vaccination enlists few new T cells.

TCRdb ran MiXCR on the RT-PCR reads and lists one entry per CDR3 protein. Among a few hundred thousand distinct CDR3 sequences listed, approximately 11% were seen once. The germline V gene has CDR1 LGHNA and CDR2 YNFKEQ. There are 14 residues in the CDR3. The V end lost 0 bases, the J end lost 5 bases, and 10 bases lay between the germline ends. The sample was also linked to a second study, of T cells expressing NK-cell markers. That source notes: UMI-tagged 5'RACE template switching yielded the TCR beta cDNA. Sorted T-cell subsets CD3+CD56+NKG2C+, CD3+CD56+NKG2C- and CD3+CD56-NKG2C+ were TCR beta-sequenced. Eight donors were sequenced, seven testing HCMV-seropositive and one testing seronegative. About 1.0-7.0% of CD8+ T cells in over five donors belonged to dominant NKG2C+ clonotypes.

The material sequenced was PBMCs from blood, taken on the day of vaccination. This sequence was found in a man in his fifties or sixties who received an inactivated influenza vaccine. This chain joins TRBV4-2 and TRBJ2-5; D call uncertain. CDR3 nucleotide sequence: TGTGCCAGCAGCCAAGAAGCTAGGTCGGAGACCCAGTACTTC. It translates to CASSQEARSETQYF.